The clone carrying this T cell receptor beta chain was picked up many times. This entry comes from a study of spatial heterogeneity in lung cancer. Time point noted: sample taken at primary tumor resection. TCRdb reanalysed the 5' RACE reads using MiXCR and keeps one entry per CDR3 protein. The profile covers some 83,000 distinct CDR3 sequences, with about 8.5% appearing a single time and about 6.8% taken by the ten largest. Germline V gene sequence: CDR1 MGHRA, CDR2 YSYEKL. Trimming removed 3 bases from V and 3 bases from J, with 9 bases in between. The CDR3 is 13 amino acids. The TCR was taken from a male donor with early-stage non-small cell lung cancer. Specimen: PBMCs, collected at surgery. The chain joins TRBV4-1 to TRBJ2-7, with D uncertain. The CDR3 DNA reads TGCGCCAGCAGCCAGAGTCTCCTCTACGAGCAGTACTTC. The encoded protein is CASSQSLLYEQYF.